What follows describes a single T cell receptor beta chain. These data are taken from a study of blood T cell repertoires in COVID-19. Study-wide context: Some COVID-19 samples were acute and others convalescent; all came from the United States, Italy and Spain. Sample material is recorded as cDNA or gDNA derived from T cells, B-cell-depleted T cells, or PBMCs.

In the original processing: Reference gene primer amplification in the assay estimated nucleated cell counts. TCRdb keeps only in-frame clones here, not all; method: immunoSEQ multiplex PCR. For V, J and clone size, that table is used; D and trimming come from the DNA. The repertoire holds more than 200,000 clones, 80% to 90% seen once, with roughly 1.4% in the top ten. There are 13 residues in the CDR3. Trimming stripped 3 bases from V and 4 bases from J, with 7 bases between. The germline V gene encodes CDR1 KGHSH and CDR2 LQKENI. The sample consisted of peripheral blood. The clonotype originates from a woman in her forties who had recovered from COVID-19. The rearrangement joins TRBV18 to TRBJ1-5; D unresolved. The CDR3 loop reads CASSPEVNQPQHF. CDR3 sequence (DNA): TGTGCCAGCTCACCCGAGGTTAATCAGCCCCAGCATTTT.